The present TCR beta chain was sequenced within a study of blood T cell repertoires in COVID-19. Study information: Acute and convalescent COVID-19 samples came from the United States, Italy and Spain. T cells, B-cell-depleted T cells, or PBMCs supplied cDNA or gDNA.

In the original processing: Researchers report that nucleated cell counts were estimated from reference gene primer amplification. Repertoires were generated with immunoSEQ multiplex PCR, while TCRdb's copy carries only in-frame clones and drops some. The DNA was the basis for D and trimming; V, J and clone size are from that table. The sample holds about 100,000 clones, 75% to 90% seen once. Sequenced sample: peripheral blood. The TCR was taken from an elderly man with acute or convalescent COVID-19.

The CDR3, as DNA: TGTGCCAGCAGTAACCACCGGGACAGAGCCTACGAGCAGTACTTC. Translation: CASSNHRDRAYEQYF. The chain couples TRBV6-2 or TRBV6-3 to TRBJ2-7; 7 nucleotides line up with TRBD1. CDR1 is MNHEY and CDR2 is SVGEGT in the germline V gene. With 5 bases clipped from V and 2 bases from J, the junction kept 9 bases outside the gene matches. CDR3 size: 15 residues.